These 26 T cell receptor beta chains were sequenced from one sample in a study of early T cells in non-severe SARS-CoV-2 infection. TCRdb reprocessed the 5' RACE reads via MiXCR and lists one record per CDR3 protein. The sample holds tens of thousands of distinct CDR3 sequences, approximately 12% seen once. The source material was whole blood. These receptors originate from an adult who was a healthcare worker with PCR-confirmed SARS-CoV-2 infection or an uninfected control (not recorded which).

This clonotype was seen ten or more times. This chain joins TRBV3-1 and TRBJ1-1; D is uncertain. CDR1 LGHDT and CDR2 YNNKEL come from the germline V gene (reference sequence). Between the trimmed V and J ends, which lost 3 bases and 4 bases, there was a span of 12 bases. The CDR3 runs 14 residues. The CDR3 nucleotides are TGTGCCAGCAGCCACTCCGAGGGAGGCACTGAAGCTTTCTTT. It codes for CASSHSEGGTEAFF.

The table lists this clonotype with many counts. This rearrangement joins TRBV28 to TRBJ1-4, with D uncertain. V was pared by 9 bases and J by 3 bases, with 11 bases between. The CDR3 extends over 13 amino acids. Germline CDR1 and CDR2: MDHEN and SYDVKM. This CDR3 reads CASGRPSNEKLFF. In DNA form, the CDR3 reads TGTGCCAGTGGACGCCCTTCTAATGAAAAACTGTTTTTT.

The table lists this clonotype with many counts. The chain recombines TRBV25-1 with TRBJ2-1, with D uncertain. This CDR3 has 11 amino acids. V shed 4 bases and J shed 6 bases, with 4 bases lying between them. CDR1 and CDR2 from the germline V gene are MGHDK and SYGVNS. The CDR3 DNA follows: TGTGCCAGCAGTGGGGTCAATGAGCAGTTCTTC. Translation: CASSGVNEQFF.

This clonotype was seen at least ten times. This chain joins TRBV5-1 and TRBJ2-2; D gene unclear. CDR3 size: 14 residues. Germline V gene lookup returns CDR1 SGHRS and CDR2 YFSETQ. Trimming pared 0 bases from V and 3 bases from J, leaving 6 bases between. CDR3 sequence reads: CASSLEQHTGELFF. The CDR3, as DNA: TGCGCCAGCAGCTTGGAACAGCACACCGGGGAGCTGTTTTTT.

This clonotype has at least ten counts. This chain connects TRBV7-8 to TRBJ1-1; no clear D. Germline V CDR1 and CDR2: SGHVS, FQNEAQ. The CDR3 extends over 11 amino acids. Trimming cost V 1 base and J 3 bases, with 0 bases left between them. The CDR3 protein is CASSLDTEAFF. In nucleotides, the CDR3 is TGTGCCAGCAGCTTAGACACTGAAGCTTTCTTT.

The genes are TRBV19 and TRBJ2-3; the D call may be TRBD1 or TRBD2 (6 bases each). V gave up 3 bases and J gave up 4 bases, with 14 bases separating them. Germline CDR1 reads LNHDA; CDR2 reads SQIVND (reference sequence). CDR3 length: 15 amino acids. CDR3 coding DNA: TGTGCCAGTAGTATCGAGGGGGGTAAGGCAGATACGCAGTATTTT. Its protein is CASSIEGGKADTQYF. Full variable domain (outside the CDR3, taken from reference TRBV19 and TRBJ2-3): DGGITQSPKYLFRKEGQNVTLSCEQNLNHDAMYWYRQDPGQGLRLIYYSQIVNDFQKGDIAEGYSVSREKKESFPLTVTSAQKNPTAFYLCASSIEGGKADTQYFGPGTRLTVL.

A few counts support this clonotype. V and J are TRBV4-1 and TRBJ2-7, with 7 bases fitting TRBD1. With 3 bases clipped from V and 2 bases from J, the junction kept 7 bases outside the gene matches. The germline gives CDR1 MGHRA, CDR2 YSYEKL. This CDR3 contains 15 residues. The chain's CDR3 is CASSQYRDSTYEQYF. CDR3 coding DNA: TGCGCCAGCAGCCAGTACCGGGACAGTACCTACGAGCAGTACTTC.

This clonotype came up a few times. CDR3 in DNA: TGTGCCAGCAGCGTAGTTTCGGTATACAATGAGCAGTTCTTC. This encodes CASSVVSVYNEQFF. The chain couples TRBV9 to TRBJ2-1; no firm D call. The CDR3 is 14 amino acids. Trimming removed 0 bases from V and 4 bases from J, with 8 bases in between. The V gene's germline CDR1 is SGDLS and CDR2 YYNGEE.

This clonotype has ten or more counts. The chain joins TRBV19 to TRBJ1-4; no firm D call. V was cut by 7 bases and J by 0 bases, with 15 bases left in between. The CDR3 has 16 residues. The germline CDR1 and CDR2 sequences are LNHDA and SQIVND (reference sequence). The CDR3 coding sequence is TGTGCCAGTACCCCCGTCCTCCGGTCAACTAATGAAAAACTGTTTTTT. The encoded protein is CASTPVLRSTNEKLFF.

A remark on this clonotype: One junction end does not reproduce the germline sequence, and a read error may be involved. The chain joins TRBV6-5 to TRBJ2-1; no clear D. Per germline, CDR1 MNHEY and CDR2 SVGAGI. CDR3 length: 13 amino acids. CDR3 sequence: CASSFKPYNEQFF. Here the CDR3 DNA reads TGTGCCAGCAGTTTCAAACCCTATAATGAGCAGTTCTTC.

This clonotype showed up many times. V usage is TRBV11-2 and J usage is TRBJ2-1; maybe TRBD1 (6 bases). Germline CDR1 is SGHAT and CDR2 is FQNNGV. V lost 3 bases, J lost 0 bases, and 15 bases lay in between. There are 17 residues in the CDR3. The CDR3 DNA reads TGTGCCAGCAGCTTCGGCCTCAGGGGAAGCTCCTACAATGAGCAGTTCTTC. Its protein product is CASSFGLRGSSYNEQFF. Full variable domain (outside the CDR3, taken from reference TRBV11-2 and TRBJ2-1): EAGVAQSPRYKIIEKRQSVAFWCNPISGHATLYWYQQILGQGPKLLIQFQNNGVVDDSQLPKDRFSAERLKGVDSTLKIQPAKLEDSAVYLCASSFGLRGSSYNEQFFGPGTRLTVL.

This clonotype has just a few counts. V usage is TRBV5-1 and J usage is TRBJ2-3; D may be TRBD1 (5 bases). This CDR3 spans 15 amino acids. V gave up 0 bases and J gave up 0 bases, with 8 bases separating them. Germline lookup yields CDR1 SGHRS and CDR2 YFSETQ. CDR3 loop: CASSLGSGSTDTQYF. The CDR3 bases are TGCGCCAGCAGCTTGGGATCAGGGAGCACAGATACGCAGTATTTT.

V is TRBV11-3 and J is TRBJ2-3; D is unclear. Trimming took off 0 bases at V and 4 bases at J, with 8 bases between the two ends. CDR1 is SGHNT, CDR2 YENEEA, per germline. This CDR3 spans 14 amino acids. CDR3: CASSLDPRSDTQYF. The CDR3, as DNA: TGTGCCAGCAGCTTAGATCCTAGATCAGATACGCAGTATTTT.

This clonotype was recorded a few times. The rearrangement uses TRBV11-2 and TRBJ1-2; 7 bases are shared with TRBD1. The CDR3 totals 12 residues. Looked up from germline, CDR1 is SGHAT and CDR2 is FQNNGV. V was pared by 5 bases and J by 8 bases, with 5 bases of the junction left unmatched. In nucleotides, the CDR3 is TGTGCCAGCAGCCAACGACAGGGCGGCTACACCTTC. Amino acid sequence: CASSQRQGGYTF.

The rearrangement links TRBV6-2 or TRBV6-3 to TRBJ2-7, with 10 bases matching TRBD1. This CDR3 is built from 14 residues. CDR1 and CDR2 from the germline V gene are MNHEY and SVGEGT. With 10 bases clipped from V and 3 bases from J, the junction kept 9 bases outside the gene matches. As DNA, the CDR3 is TGTGCCAACTTCCGGGACAGGGGCCTCTACGAGCAGTACTTC. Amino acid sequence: CANFRDRGLYEQYF.

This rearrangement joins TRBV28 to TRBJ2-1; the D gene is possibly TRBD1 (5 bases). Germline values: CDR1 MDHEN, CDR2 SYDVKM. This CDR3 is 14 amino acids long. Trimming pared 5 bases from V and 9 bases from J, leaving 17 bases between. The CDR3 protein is CASSPDSRGAEQFF. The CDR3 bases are TGTGCCAGCAGTCCAGACAGCCGTGGGGCTGAGCAGTTCTTC.

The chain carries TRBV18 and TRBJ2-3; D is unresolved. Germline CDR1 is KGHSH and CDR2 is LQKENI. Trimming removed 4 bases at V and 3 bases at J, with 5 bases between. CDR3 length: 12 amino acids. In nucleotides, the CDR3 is TGTGCCAGCTCACTAGAGACAGATACGCAGTATTTT. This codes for CASSLETDTQYF. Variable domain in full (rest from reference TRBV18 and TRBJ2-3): NAGVMQNPRHLVRRRGQEARLRCSPMKGHSHVYWYRQLPEEGLKFMVYLQKENIIDESGMPKERFSAEFPKEGPSILRIQQVVRGDSAAYFCASSLETDTQYFGPGTRLTVL.

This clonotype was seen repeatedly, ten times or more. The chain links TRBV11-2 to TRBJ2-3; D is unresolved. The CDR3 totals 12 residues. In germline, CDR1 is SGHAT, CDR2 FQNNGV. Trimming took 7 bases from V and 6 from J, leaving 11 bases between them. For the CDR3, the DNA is TGTGCCAGCACCCCAGACCCGGATACGCAGTATTTT. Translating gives CASTPDPDTQYF.

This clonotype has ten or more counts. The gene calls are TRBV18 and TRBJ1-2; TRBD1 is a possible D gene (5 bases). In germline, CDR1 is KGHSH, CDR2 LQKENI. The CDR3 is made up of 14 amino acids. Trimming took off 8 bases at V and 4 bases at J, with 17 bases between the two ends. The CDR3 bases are TGTGCCAGCAACACCGGGGAGGGACTCTATGGCTACACCTTC. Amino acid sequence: CASNTGEGLYGYTF.

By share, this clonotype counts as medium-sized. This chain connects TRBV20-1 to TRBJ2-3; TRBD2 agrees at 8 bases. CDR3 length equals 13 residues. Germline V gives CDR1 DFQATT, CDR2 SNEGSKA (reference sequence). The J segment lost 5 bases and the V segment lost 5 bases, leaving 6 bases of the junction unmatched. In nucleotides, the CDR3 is TGCAGTGCTGTTCGGGAGGGGTTAGATACGCAGTATTTT. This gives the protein CSAVREGLDTQYF.

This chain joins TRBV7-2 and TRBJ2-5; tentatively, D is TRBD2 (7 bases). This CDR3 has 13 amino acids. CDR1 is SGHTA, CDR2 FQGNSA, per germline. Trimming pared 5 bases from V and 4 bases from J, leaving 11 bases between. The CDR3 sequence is CASSPGEGETQYF. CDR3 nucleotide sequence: TGTGCCAGCAGCCCAGGGGAGGGAGAGACCCAGTACTTC.

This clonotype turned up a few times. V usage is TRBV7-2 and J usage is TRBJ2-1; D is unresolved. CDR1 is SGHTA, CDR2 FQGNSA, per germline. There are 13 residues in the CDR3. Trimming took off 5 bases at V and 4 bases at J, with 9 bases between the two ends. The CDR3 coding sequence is TGTGCCAGCAGCACTATCGGGTACAATGAGCAGTTCTTC. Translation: CASSTIGYNEQFF.

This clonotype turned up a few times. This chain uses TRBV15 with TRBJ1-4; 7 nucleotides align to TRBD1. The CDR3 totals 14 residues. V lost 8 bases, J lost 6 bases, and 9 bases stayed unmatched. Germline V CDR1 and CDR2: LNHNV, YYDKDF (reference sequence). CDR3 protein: CATSVGTEDEKLFF. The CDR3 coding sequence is TGTGCCACCTCCGTCGGGACAGAGGATGAAAAACTGTTTTTT.

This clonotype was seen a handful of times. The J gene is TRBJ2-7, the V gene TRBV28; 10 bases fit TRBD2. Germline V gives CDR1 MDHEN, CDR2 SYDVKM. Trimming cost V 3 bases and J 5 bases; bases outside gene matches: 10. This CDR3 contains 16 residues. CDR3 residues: CASSFSLGLALHEQYF. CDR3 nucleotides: TGTGCCAGCAGTTTCTCTTTGGGACTAGCGCTACACGAGCAGTACTTC.

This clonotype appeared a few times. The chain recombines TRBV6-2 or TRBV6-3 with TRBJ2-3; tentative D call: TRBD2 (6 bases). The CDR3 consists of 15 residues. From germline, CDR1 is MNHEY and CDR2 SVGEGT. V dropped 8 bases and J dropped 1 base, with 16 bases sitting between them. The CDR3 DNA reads TGTGCCAGCGGCAGCTCCGGGACTGGCACAGATACGCAGTATTTT. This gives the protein CASGSSGTGTDTQYF.

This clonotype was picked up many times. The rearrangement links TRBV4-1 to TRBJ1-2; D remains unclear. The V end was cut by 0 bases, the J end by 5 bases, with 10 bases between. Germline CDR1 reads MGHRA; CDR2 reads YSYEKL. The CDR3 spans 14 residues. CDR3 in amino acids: CASSQELLGYGYTF. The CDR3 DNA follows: TGCGCCAGCAGCCAAGAACTCCTAGGATATGGCTACACCTTC.